This T cell receptor (beta chain) was captured by sequencing in a study of T cell responses to AZD1222 COVID-19 vaccine. Notes on the study in general: Unmutated variant regions reportedly attract nearly half of all spike-specific TCRs. The donor group comprised mostly white British people and more females; the analysis possibly underestimated clonal diversity.

Assay: immunoSEQ multiplex PCR; the TCRdb copy retains only in-frame clones and omits some. The sample comprises 150,000 to 200,000 clones, 87% of which are singletons, and about 2.5% rests with the top ten. Germline values: CDR1 MGHRA, CDR2 YSYEKL. Trimming took 0 bases from V and 2 from J; bases not matched to a gene: 12. CDR3 length: 18 amino acids. Details on this clone: Its specificity is unknown.

The V gene is TRBV4-1, the J gene TRBJ2-7; 8 bases line up with TRBD1. Sequences were derived from peripheral blood, sampled on day 0 of AZD1222 vaccination. The sequence derives from an adult in good health. In nucleotides, the CDR3 is TGCGCCAGCAGCCAAGATTGGGATAGGGGACAGGTAACCTACGAGCAGTACTTC. The encoded protein is CASSQDWDRGQVTYEQYF.